These 17 T cell receptor beta chains share one sample of origin, sequenced in a study of metastatic and nonmetastatic thyroid tumors. TCRdb recomputed clones from the PCR reads via MiXCR. The repertoire has about 6,400 clones, more than 15% of them found once; the top ten carry 11%. No treatment had been given to any patient before thyroid surgery. Sequenced sample: tumor tissue. The origin of the receptors is a male donor with papillary thyroid cancer or a benign thyroid nodule (not recorded which). Some clones in this sample may be carry-over from other donors' samples.

The rearrangement uses TRBV9 and TRBJ2-2; D gene ambiguous. Trimming took off 3 bases at V and 4 bases at J, with 4 bases between the two ends. The CDR3 covers 12 residues. The V gene's germline CDR1 is SGDLS and CDR2 YYNGEE. The CDR3 nucleotides are TGTGCCAGCAGCGCCGCCACCGGGGAGCTGTTTTTT. Protein product: CASSAATGELFF.

This clone was detected only a few times. Here the CDR3 DNA reads TGTGCCAGCAGCTTAACCCCCTACGAGCAGTACTTC. Its translation: CASSLTPYEQYF. The chain employs TRBV7-6 and TRBJ2-7; no firm D call. The germline V gene encodes CDR1 SGHVS and CDR2 FNYEAQ. V was pared by 2 bases and J by 2 bases, with 4 bases between. The CDR3 runs 12 residues.

This clone was counted at least ten times. The rearrangement uses TRBV30 and TRBJ2-2, with 8 bases identical to TRBD2. The CDR3 covers 14 residues. The germline V gene encodes CDR1 GTSNPN and CDR2 SVGIG (reference sequence). The V and J ends lost 3 bases and 7 bases, in that order; junction bases with no gene match: 7. CDR3 sequence reads: CAWRSSGSNGELFF. The DNA for the CDR3 is TGTGCCTGGAGGTCCAGCGGGAGTAACGGGGAGCTGTTTTTT.

This clone was detected a few times. The chain uses TRBV6-2 or TRBV6-3 and TRBJ2-7; 12 bases are a match to TRBD2. Germline V gene data show CDR1 as MNHEY and CDR2 as SVGEGT. The ends lost 5 bases at V and 7 bases at J; junction bases unmatched: 3. The CDR3 has 13 amino acids. CDR3 residues: CASSVGLAGEQYF. The CDR3, as DNA: TGTGCCAGCAGTGTCGGACTAGCGGGAGAGCAGTACTTC.

This clone was seen only a few times. The J gene is TRBJ1-1, the V gene TRBV6-1; D might be TRBD1 (5 bases). The V gene's germline CDR1 is MNHNS and CDR2 SASEGT. V lost 7 bases and J 1 base, leaving 7 bases between the germline ends. The length of the CDR3 is 12 residues. The CDR3 DNA reads as TGTGCCAGCAATACAGGGAACACTGAAGCTTTCTTT. Translation: CASNTGNTEAFF.

CDR3 amino acids: CASSLTRNYEQYF. In DNA, the CDR3 is TGCGCCAGCAGCTTGACAAGAAACTACGAGCAGTACTTC. V and J are TRBV5-1 and TRBJ2-7; no reliable D call. CDR1 and CDR2 (germline): SGHRS, YFSETQ. V lost 1 base to trimming and J lost 3 bases, with 8 bases between them. The CDR3 loop spans 13 amino acids.

The chain couples TRBV6-1 to TRBJ1-6; a possible D gene is TRBD1 (5 bases). V was clipped by 6 bases and J by 0 bases, with 12 bases between them. The CDR3 spans 16 residues. Germline-derived CDR1 and CDR2 are MNHNS and SASEGT. The CDR3 loop reads CASSDRGASYNSPLHF. CDR3 nucleotides: TGTGCCAGCAGCGATAGGGGCGCCTCCTATAATTCACCCCTCCACTTT.

V gene TRBV20-1 combines with J gene TRBJ2-7, with 8 bases fitting TRBD1. V lost 3 bases to trimming and J lost 3 bases; unmatched junction nucleotides: 4. This CDR3 region has 13 residues. Germline values: CDR1 DFQATT, CDR2 SNEGSKA (reference sequence). The CDR3 here is CSARGDRGYEQYF. CDR3 nucleotide sequence: TGCAGTGCTAGGGGAGACAGGGGCTACGAGCAGTACTTC.

The chain combines TRBV19 with TRBJ2-7; TRBD1 matches at 7 bases. CDR1 is LNHDA and CDR2 is SQIVND in the germline V gene (reference sequence). With 1 base clipped from V and 2 bases from J, the junction kept 2 bases outside the gene matches. The CDR3 runs to 14 residues. CDR3 residues: CASSIGTGTYEQYF. The CDR3 DNA follows: TGTGCCAGTAGTATAGGGACAGGTACCTACGAGCAGTACTTC.

This clone has ten or more counts. The V gene is TRBV30, the J gene TRBJ1-1; 7 bases line up with TRBD1. Germline CDR1 and CDR2: GTSNPN and SVGIG (reference sequence). This CDR3 is built from 14 residues. With V trimmed by 3 bases and J by 1 base, 5 bases remained unmatched. In DNA form, the CDR3 reads TGTGCCTGGAGCACGGACAGGCAGAACACTGAAGCTTTCTTT. Translating it yields CAWSTDRQNTEAFF.

This clone is categorized as medium-sized. The rearrangement joins TRBV6-2 or TRBV6-3 to TRBJ2-3, with D unclear. V lost 2 bases and J 6 bases, leaving 6 bases between the germline ends. This CDR3 is built from 12 residues. Germline CDR1 reads MNHEY; CDR2 reads SVGEGT. The CDR3: CASSYDRDTQYF. The CDR3 nucleotides read TGTGCCAGCAGTTACGATCGTGATACGCAGTATTTT.

The V gene is TRBV11-2, the J gene TRBJ2-7; 7 bases align to TRBD2. The V gene end was trimmed by 0 bases and the J gene end by 2 bases; junction bases not matched to a gene: 7. Germline V CDR1 and CDR2: SGHAT, FQNNGV. This CDR3 has 16 residues. The CDR3 DNA reads TGTGCCAGCAGCTTAGAATTAGCCGGGGGGACCTACGAGCAGTACTTC. Protein: CASSLELAGGTYEQYF.

Within the sample, this clone is medium-sized. DNA for the CDR3: TGCAGCGCCGACACAAAGAGCGGGAATCTCTACGAGCAGTACTTC. The encoded protein is CSADTKSGNLYEQYF. The chain links TRBV29-1 to TRBJ2-7, with 7 nucleotides matching TRBD2. In germline, CDR1 is SQVTM, CDR2 ANQGSEA. Losses at the gene ends were 7 bases for V and 3 bases for J; bases not matched to a gene: 15. This CDR3 spans 15 amino acids.

This rearrangement joins TRBV27 to TRBJ2-7, with D possibly matching TRBD2 (5 bases). V shed 4 bases and J shed 0 bases, with 10 bases lying between them. The CDR3 spans 14 residues. Looked up from germline, CDR1 is MNHEY and CDR2 is SMNVEV (reference sequence). This chain's CDR3 is CASSYRADSYEQYF. For the CDR3, the DNA is TGTGCCAGCAGTTACCGAGCGGACTCCTACGAGCAGTACTTC.

This clone has ten or more counts. V gene TRBV5-1 combines with J gene TRBJ1-1; no clear D. Germline CDR1 and CDR2: SGHRS and YFSETQ. V was pared by 0 bases and J by 2 bases, with 8 bases between. The CDR3 loop spans 14 amino acids. The CDR3 sequence is CASSLGAINTEAFF. The CDR3 coding sequence is TGCGCCAGCAGCTTGGGGGCAATAAACACTGAAGCTTTCTTT.

This clone came up many times. The V call is TRBV4-2, the J call TRBJ2-3; D possibly corresponds to TRBD2 (7 bases). V lost 4 bases, J lost 3 bases, and 11 bases lay in between. Germline V lookup: CDR1 LGHNA, CDR2 YNFKEQ. CDR3 length: 14 amino acids. The CDR3 is CASSRGGVTDTQYF. The DNA of the CDR3 is TGTGCCAGCAGCCGCGGGGGCGTGACAGATACGCAGTATTTT.

Within the sample, this clone is medium-sized. This sequence joins TRBV2 and TRBJ2-2; D uncertain. V lost 5 bases to trimming and J lost 2 bases, with 15 bases between them. The CDR3 loop spans 16 amino acids. From germline, CDR1 is SNHLY and CDR2 FYNNEI. In DNA form, the CDR3 reads TGTGCCAGCAGTTTCCTTGGAATAACTAACACCGGGGAGCTGTTTTTT. Amino acids: CASSFLGITNTGELFF.